Shown below are 12 T cell receptor beta chains from a single sample sequenced in a study of blood T cell repertoires in COVID-19 (dated by TCRdb to about 2020). Library preparation used the immunoSEQ multiplex PCR assay. TCRdb holds this immuneACCESS table with in-frame rearrangements only. Some clones are missing; in checked studies, unresolved V genes explain under half, and the rest has no known cause. Present in this sample are approximately 40,000 clones, around 83% of which were seen just once. Roughly 19% of the sample belongs to the ten largest clones. Sequencing was performed on peripheral blood. Receptors originate from a man in his fifties in a cohort sampled during active COVID-19.

The gene calls are TRBV5-4 and TRBJ2-1; 9 bases align to TRBD1. The CDR3 extends over 15 amino acids. Looked up from germline, CDR1 is SGHNT and CDR2 is YYREEE (reference sequence). V trimming: 4 bases; J trimming: 2 bases; junction bases outside the gene matches: 4. In DNA form, the CDR3 reads TGTGCCAGCAGCCCGGACAGGGGTACCTACAATGAGCAGTTCTTC. Translating gives CASSPDRGTYNEQFF.

V gene TRBV28 combines with J gene TRBJ1-1, with D unresolved. V lost 10 bases, J lost 2 bases, and 14 bases lay in between. From germline, CDR1 is MDHEN and CDR2 SYDVKM. The CDR3 extends over 13 amino acids. CDR3: CAIRFSANTEAFF. CDR3 nucleotide sequence: TGTGCCATTCGGTTCTCCGCCAACACTGAAGCTTTCTTT. Complete variable domain (other parts from reference TRBV28 and TRBJ1-1): DVKVTQSSRYLVKRTGEKVFLECVQDMDHENMFWYRQDPGLGLRLIYFSYDVKMKEKGDIPEGYSVSREKKERFSLILESASTNQTSMYLCAIRFSANTEAFFGQGTRLTVV.

The chain recombines TRBV11-2 with TRBJ2-1; TRBD1 matches at 7 bases. CDR3 size: 17 residues. From germline, CDR1 is SGHAT and CDR2 FQNNGV. Losses at the gene ends were 0 bases for V and 3 bases for J; bases not matched to a gene: 8. CDR3 in amino acids: CASSLEPGQEIYNEQFF. The CDR3 DNA is TGTGCCAGCAGCTTAGAGCCCGGACAGGAGATCTACAATGAGCAGTTCTTC. The full variable domain, its missing parts supplied by reference TRBV11-2 and TRBJ2-1, is EAGVAQSPRYKIIEKRQSVAFWCNPISGHATLYWYQQILGQGPKLLIQFQNNGVVDDSQLPKDRFSAERLKGVDSTLKIQPAKLEDSAVYLCASSLEPGQEIYNEQFFGPGTRLTVL.

V and J are TRBV21-1 and TRBJ1-6; the table gives TRBD1 as D, unverified against the DNA. TRBV21-1 has pseudogene status. CDR3 length: 18 amino acids. The chain's CDR3 is CASSWDRAPGVVTSPLHF. Written as DNA, the CDR3 is TGTGCCAGCAGCTGGGACAGGGCCCCGGGGGTAGTAACTTCACCCCTCCACTTT.

This clone was observed a few times. Compared with germline, one end of the junction differs, possibly owing to a read error. The gene calls are TRBV7-7 and TRBJ2-3; 13 bases match TRBD2. Germline V gene lookup returns CDR1 SSHAT and CDR2 FNYEAQ (reference sequence). There are 19 residues in the CDR3. The CDR3 DNA follows: TGTGCTAGCAGCCCAACGACCGGGACTAGCGGGACCTGGGCAGATACGCAGTATTTT. It encodes CASSPTTGTSGTWADTQYF.

The chain has TRBV2 and TRBJ2-7; the match to TRBD2 covers 7 bases. CDR3 length equals 14 residues. The junction had 10 bases not matched to a gene; V was cut back by 8 bases and J by 3 bases. Germline V gives CDR1 SNHLY, CDR2 FYNNEI. The DNA of the CDR3 is TGTGCCAGCGTGGGAGCGGGACGGAACTACGAGCAGTACGTC. Residues: CASVGAGRNYEQYV.

This clone has more than one count but fewer than ten. The gene calls are TRBV9 and TRBJ1-4; weak D call: TRBD1 (6 bases). Trimming took off 6 bases at V and 8 bases at J, with 17 bases between the two ends. Germline CDR1 is SGDLS and CDR2 is YYNGEE. The CDR3 has 14 amino acids. The CDR3 region is CASINRAGDEKLFF. The CDR3, as DNA: TGTGCCAGCATCAACAGGGCCGGCGACGAAAAACTGTTTTTT.

The gene calls are TRBV7-3 and TRBJ2-1; the match to TRBD1 covers 7 bases. The CDR3 covers 15 residues. V trimming: 5 bases; J trimming: 7 bases; junction bases outside the gene matches: 11. Per the germline V gene, CDR1 is SGHTA and CDR2 is FQGTGA. The CDR3 region has the DNA TGTGCCAGCAGCCAACCTGGGACAGTGGGAAATGAGCAGTTCTTC. This translates into CASSQPGTVGNEQFF. Combining the CDR3 with reference TRBV7-3 and TRBJ2-1 gives the whole variable domain GAGVSQTPSNKVTEKGKYVELRCDPISGHTALYWYRQSLGQGPEFLIYFQGTGAADDSGLPNDRFFAVRPEGSVSTLKIQRTERGDSAVYLCASSQPGTVGNEQFFGPGTRLTVL.

This clone was picked up one time. V and J are TRBV4-2 and TRBJ2-1, with 9 positions matching TRBD2. The trim removed 0 bases at V and 5 bases at J, leaving 8 bases unmatched. The CDR3 spans 17 residues. Per the germline V gene, CDR1 is LGHNA and CDR2 is YNFKEQ. DNA of the CDR3: TGTGCCAGCAGCCAAGAACGGGAGCGGGAGGTCCACAATGAGCAGTTCTTC. Its protein product is CASSQEREREVHNEQFF.

The chain joins TRBV13 to TRBJ2-3, with 9 nucleotides matching TRBD2. CDR3 length: 16 amino acids. Per germline, CDR1 PRHDT and CDR2 FYEKMQ (reference sequence). V shed 0 bases, J shed 4 bases, and the junction held 5 bases outside the gene matches. The CDR3 region has the DNA TGTGCCAGCAGCTTAGGGGCGGGGGGGTCCCCAGATACGCAGTATTTT. This codes for CASSLGAGGSPDTQYF.

The genes are TRBV7-8 and TRBJ2-1, with D uncertain. The V end was cut by 8 bases, the J end by 4 bases, with 15 bases between. The germline V gene encodes CDR1 SGHVS and CDR2 FQNEAQ. The CDR3 runs 14 residues. The CDR3 protein is CASLPLGGYNEQFF. Here the CDR3 DNA reads TGTGCCAGCCTCCCACTTGGTGGTTACAATGAGCAGTTCTTC.

The rearrangement uses TRBV12-3 or TRBV12-4 and TRBJ2-7; D gene ambiguous. The CDR3 runs 12 residues. V was clipped by 6 bases and J by 6 bases, with 12 bases between them. CDR3 nucleotide sequence: TGTGCCAGCAGCCCGTATCCAGGCGAGCAGTACTTC. Its protein product is CASSPYPGEQYF.